This passage covers 2 T cell receptor beta chains from one sample sequenced in a study of cytomegalovirus exposure and HLA in healthy donors. The PCR made use of 60 Vbeta and 13 Jbeta primers. Only in-frame clones appear in the TCRdb table, and some are missing; sequencing was by immunoSEQ multiplex PCR. This table has about 110,000 clones, 70% appearing once. The specimen sequenced was PBMCs. The receptors come from a man in his forties in good health and CMV-seropositive.

The chain uses TRBV6-5 and TRBJ1-2, with D possibly being TRBD1 (6 bases). Trimming stripped 7 bases from V and 6 bases from J, with 18 bases between. This CDR3 spans 14 amino acids. CDR1 is MNHEY, CDR2 SVGAGI, per germline. The CDR3 sequence is CASTKAGGADGYTF. CDR3 DNA sequence: TGTGCCAGCACCAAGGCGGGGGGCGCAGATGGCTACACCTTC.

The J gene is TRBJ2-5, the V gene TRBV5-4, with a weak D call TRBD2 (5 bases). This CDR3 region has 14 residues. V shed 1 base and J shed 6 bases, with 13 bases lying between them. Germline V CDR1 and CDR2: SGHNT, YYREEE (reference sequence). The CDR3 is CASSLISEEKTQYF. The CDR3, as DNA: TGTGCCAGCAGCTTGATTAGCGAGGAAAAGACCCAGTACTTC.